These T cell receptor beta chains were read from a single sample in a study of glioma-infiltrating T cells. MiXCR was run by TCRdb on the multiplex PCR reads, yielding one entry per CDR3 protein. The data show about 130,000 distinct CDR3 sequences, with about 25% seen just once and roughly a quarter held by the top ten. Sequences were obtained from glioma tissue, nonneoplastic brain tissue, or PBMCs (not recorded which). The origin of the receptors is a human donor with low-grade glioma or glioblastoma, undergoing nonglioma brain surgery, or in good health (not recorded which). The CDR3 runs from the conserved cysteine through the conserved F or W. Each record gives: J gene, V gene, D gene, clone size, CDR3 DNA, CDR3 protein. The D gene is left open where the match is weak. Some rows mark clone size as missing; the rest say once, few, many or name a class of expanded clone.

j_call: TRBJ1-2; v_call: TRBV28; d_call: .; clone_size: many; cdr3_nt: TGTGCCAGCAGTTTCCTCACAGGGGGCTACACCTTC; cdr3_aa: CASSFLTGGYTF
j_call: TRBJ2-1; v_call: TRBV3-1; d_call: .; clone_size: .; cdr3_nt: TGTGCCAGCAGCCAAGGGGGGCAGGCTGAGCAGTTCTTC; cdr3_aa: CASSQGGQAEQFF
j_call: TRBJ1-2; v_call: TRBV6-2/TRBV6-3; d_call: .; clone_size: once; cdr3_nt: TGCGCCACAACCCTCTCGACGGATAACTATGGCTACACCTTC; cdr3_aa: CATTLSTDNYGYTF
j_call: TRBJ1-1; v_call: TRBV12-3/TRBV12-4; d_call: .; clone_size: few; cdr3_nt: TGTGCCAGCAGTGGACAGCTGAACACTGAAGCTTTCTTT; cdr3_aa: CASSGQLNTEAFF
j_call: TRBJ2-5; v_call: TRBV25-1; d_call: TRBD1; clone_size: .; cdr3_nt: TGTGCCAGCAGTCTTGGGGGGACAGGACAAGAGACCCAGTACTTC; cdr3_aa: CASSLGGTGQETQYF
j_call: TRBJ1-2; v_call: TRBV2; d_call: .; clone_size: few; cdr3_nt: TGTGCCAGCATCTGGTTTACTAACTATGGCTACACCTTC; cdr3_aa: CASIWFTNYGYTF
j_call: TRBJ1-1; v_call: TRBV6-1; d_call: .; clone_size: few; cdr3_nt: TGTGCCAGCAGCCACCCTCAGCGGAACACTGAAGCTTTCTTT; cdr3_aa: CASSHPQRNTEAFF
j_call: TRBJ2-5; v_call: TRBV12-3/TRBV12-4; d_call: TRBD1; clone_size: .; cdr3_nt: TGTGCCAGCAGTCACCGGGACAGACAAGAGTCCCAGTACTTC; cdr3_aa: CASSHRDRQESQYF
j_call: TRBJ1-2; v_call: TRBV6-6; d_call: TRBD1; clone_size: few; cdr3_nt: TGTGCCAGCAGTTACGACTCAGGGGGGCCCTACACCTTC; cdr3_aa: CASSYDSGGPYTF
j_call: TRBJ2-3; v_call: TRBV18; d_call: TRBD1; clone_size: .; cdr3_nt: TGTGCCAGCTCTCCTCCGACAGGGTTGAAAGATACGCAGTATTTT; cdr3_aa: CASSPPTGLKDTQYF
j_call: TRBJ1-3; v_call: TRBV3-1; d_call: .; clone_size: .; cdr3_nt: TGTGCCAGCAGCCAGCGCCGAATACTCTCTGGAAACACCATATATTTT; cdr3_aa: CASSQRRILSGNTIYF
j_call: TRBJ1-1; v_call: TRBV7-3; d_call: .; clone_size: .; cdr3_nt: TGTGCCAGCAGCAAGACATTGAACACTGAAGCTTTCTTT; cdr3_aa: CASSKTLNTEAFF
j_call: TRBJ1-2; v_call: TRBV6-4; d_call: .; clone_size: .; cdr3_nt: TGTGCCAGCAGTGGGGTGGACGGCTACACCTTC; cdr3_aa: CASSGVDGYTF
j_call: TRBJ1-2; v_call: TRBV3-1; d_call: .; clone_size: .; cdr3_nt: TGTGCCAGCAGCCAAGACTGGGGCTATGGCTACACCTTC; cdr3_aa: CASSQDWGYGYTF
j_call: TRBJ2-3; v_call: TRBV7-4; d_call: .; clone_size: few; cdr3_nt: TGTGCCAGCAGCTTAGGGCTTCTCGATACGCAGTATTTT; cdr3_aa: CASSLGLLDTQYF
j_call: TRBJ1-2; v_call: TRBV6-4; d_call: .; clone_size: few; cdr3_nt: TGTGCCAGCAGTGCAGCGGACGGTCAGGGAGGCTACACCTTC; cdr3_aa: CASSAADGQGGYTF
j_call: TRBJ2-1; v_call: TRBV7-8; d_call: .; clone_size: .; cdr3_nt: TGTGCCAGCAGCGTAATGGGGGAATCCTTCCCCATTAATGAGCAGTTCTTC; cdr3_aa: CASSVMGESFPINEQFF
j_call: TRBJ1-5; v_call: TRBV7-2; d_call: .; clone_size: .; cdr3_nt: TGTGCCAGCAGCTTACAACTTAATAGCAATCAGCCCCAGCATTTT; cdr3_aa: CASSLQLNSNQPQHF
j_call: TRBJ2-1; v_call: TRBV20-1; d_call: TRBD2; clone_size: many; cdr3_nt: TGCAGTGCTAGGTCCGATCTAGCGGGGAGCCTGAATGAGCAGTTCTTC; cdr3_aa: CSARSDLAGSLNEQFF
j_call: TRBJ1-1; v_call: TRBV9; d_call: .; clone_size: few; cdr3_nt: TGTGCCAGCAGCCGTTCGGGGCCGATGGACACTGAAGCTTTCTTT; cdr3_aa: CASSRSGPMDTEAFF
j_call: TRBJ2-1; v_call: TRBV7-9; d_call: .; clone_size: .; cdr3_nt: TGTGCCAGCACTGTCGCGGACAATGAGCAGTTCTTC; cdr3_aa: CASTVADNEQFF
j_call: TRBJ2-2; v_call: TRBV10-3; d_call: TRBD1; clone_size: .; cdr3_nt: TGTGCCATCAGTGAGCGACAGGGGCCCAACACCGGGGAGCTGTTTTTT; cdr3_aa: CAISERQGPNTGELFF
j_call: TRBJ1-6; v_call: TRBV5-1; d_call: .; clone_size: .; cdr3_nt: TGCGCCAGCAGACTAGGGCAGGTGGATAATTCACCCCTCCACTTT; cdr3_aa: CASRLGQVDNSPLHF
j_call: TRBJ1-2; v_call: TRBV7-9; d_call: .; clone_size: few; cdr3_nt: TGTGCCACGGGGGGGCGAAAGAAGGGCTACACCTTC; cdr3_aa: CATGGRKKGYTF
j_call: TRBJ2-5; v_call: TRBV3-1; d_call: .; clone_size: .; cdr3_nt: TGTGCCAGCAGCCTCCGTCAAGAGACCCAGTACTTC; cdr3_aa: CASSLRQETQYF
j_call: TRBJ1-5; v_call: TRBV24-1; d_call: .; clone_size: .; cdr3_nt: TGTGCCACCAGTGACAACAATCAGCCCCAGCATTTT; cdr3_aa: CATSDNNQPQHF
j_call: TRBJ2-1; v_call: TRBV6-6; d_call: TRBD2; clone_size: .; cdr3_nt: TGTGCCGGCAGTTACGGGGGGAGAGGGGAGCAGTTCTTC; cdr3_aa: CAGSYGGRGEQFF
j_call: TRBJ1-2; v_call: TRBV7-3; d_call: .; clone_size: few; cdr3_nt: TGTGCCAGCAGCTTAATGCAGCCAAGGGGCTATGGCTACACCTTC; cdr3_aa: CASSLMQPRGYGYTF
j_call: TRBJ2-3; v_call: TRBV27; d_call: .; clone_size: many; cdr3_nt: TGTGCCAGCAGTTTGGTCCGTGGTACGACAGATACGCAGTATTTT; cdr3_aa: CASSLVRGTTDTQYF
j_call: TRBJ2-5; v_call: TRBV7-2; d_call: .; clone_size: many; cdr3_nt: TGTGCCAGCAGCTTCGCGGGGGCTCAAGAGACCCAGTACTTC; cdr3_aa: CASSFAGAQETQYF
j_call: TRBJ1-5; v_call: TRBV5-1; d_call: .; clone_size: many; cdr3_nt: TGCGCCAGCAGTCCCAGGGATCAGCCCCAGCATTTT; cdr3_aa: CASSPRDQPQHF
j_call: TRBJ2-3; v_call: TRBV11-2; d_call: .; clone_size: once; cdr3_nt: TGTGCCAGCAGCTTAATGAGGAGGTCCGACACAGATACGCAGTATTTT; cdr3_aa: CASSLMRRSDTDTQYF
j_call: TRBJ1-6; v_call: TRBV29-1; d_call: .; clone_size: .; cdr3_nt: TGCAGCGCCGCCGACACCTATAATTCACCCCTCCACTTT; cdr3_aa: CSAADTYNSPLHF
j_call: TRBJ1-6; v_call: TRBV10-1; d_call: TRBD1; clone_size: .; cdr3_nt: TGCGCCAGCAGTGACCGGACAGGACTTTATAATTCACCCCTCCACTTT; cdr3_aa: CASSDRTGLYNSPLHF
j_call: TRBJ2-2; v_call: TRBV19; d_call: .; clone_size: few; cdr3_nt: TGTGCCAGTTTCGATTCGTGGGGCGGGGAGCTGTTTTTT; cdr3_aa: CASFDSWGGELFF
j_call: TRBJ1-1; v_call: TRBV19; d_call: .; clone_size: .; cdr3_nt: TGTGCCAGTAGCCCTTTCCTGACCCTGAACACTGAAGCTTTCTTT; cdr3_aa: CASSPFLTLNTEAFF
j_call: TRBJ2-5; v_call: TRBV28; d_call: .; clone_size: .; cdr3_nt: TGTGCCAGCAGTGTATTAGCCGGGCAAGAGACCCAGTACTTC; cdr3_aa: CASSVLAGQETQYF
j_call: TRBJ1-6; v_call: TRBV14; d_call: .; clone_size: .; cdr3_nt: TGTGCCAGCAGCCAAGGTCGAGGGTATAATTCACCCCTCCACTTT; cdr3_aa: CASSQGRGYNSPLHF
j_call: TRBJ2-3; v_call: TRBV19; d_call: .; clone_size: .; cdr3_nt: TGTGCCAGTAGTACCCTAACGGGGGAAGGAGATACGCAGTATTTT; cdr3_aa: CASSTLTGEGDTQYF
j_call: TRBJ2-3; v_call: TRBV6-1; d_call: .; clone_size: many; cdr3_nt: TGTGCCAGCAGGGAGGATCGGGGGCTGACAGATACGCAGTATTTT; cdr3_aa: CASREDRGLTDTQYF
j_call: TRBJ1-4; v_call: TRBV28; d_call: .; clone_size: many; cdr3_nt: TGTGCCAGCAGTTTAAGAGGGCAGGGAATTAATGAAAAACTGTTTTTT; cdr3_aa: CASSLRGQGINEKLFF
j_call: TRBJ2-2; v_call: TRBV11-3; d_call: TRBD1; clone_size: .; cdr3_nt: TGTGCCTGCCGAAAGACAGGGGGAATTACCGGGGAGCTGTTTTTT; cdr3_aa: CACRKTGGITGELFF
j_call: TRBJ1-4; v_call: TRBV14; d_call: TRBD1; clone_size: .; cdr3_nt: TGTGCCAGCAGCCCCCCGGGACAGGGGAGGGGTGAAAAACTGTTTTTT; cdr3_aa: CASSPPGQGRGEKLFF
j_call: TRBJ2-1; v_call: TRBV29-1; d_call: .; clone_size: few; cdr3_nt: TGCAGCGTTGCCCCATACACGAATGAGCATTTCTTC; cdr3_aa: CSVAPYTNEHFF
j_call: TRBJ1-1; v_call: TRBV4-1; d_call: .; clone_size: many; cdr3_nt: TGCGCCAGCAGCCCCAGTGGGGTCACTGAAGCTTTCTTT; cdr3_aa: CASSPSGVTEAFF
j_call: TRBJ1-6; v_call: TRBV20-1; d_call: .; clone_size: .; cdr3_nt: TGCAGTGCTAGAGATAGGATAGTTAATTCACCCCTCCACTTT; cdr3_aa: CSARDRIVNSPLHF
j_call: TRBJ2-3; v_call: TRBV20-1; d_call: TRBD1; clone_size: .; cdr3_nt: TGCAGTGCTCCTGCAGGGGGCAGGGCCACAGATACGCAGTATTTT; cdr3_aa: CSAPAGGRATDTQYF
j_call: TRBJ2-4; v_call: TRBV6-2/TRBV6-3; d_call: .; clone_size: many; cdr3_nt: TGTGCCAGCAGTTATTCCAGCGCCAAAAACATTCAGTACTTC; cdr3_aa: CASSYSSAKNIQYF
j_call: TRBJ1-3; v_call: TRBV14; d_call: .; clone_size: few; cdr3_nt: TGTGCCAGCAGCCAGTTAACAGGGAGTGGAAACACCATATATTTT; cdr3_aa: CASSQLTGSGNTIYF
j_call: TRBJ2-1; v_call: TRBV11-3; d_call: .; clone_size: few; cdr3_nt: TGTGCCAGCAGAGTTGGGACCCCGAATGAGCAGTTCTTC; cdr3_aa: CASRVGTPNEQFF
j_call: TRBJ1-2; v_call: TRBV7-2; d_call: .; clone_size: few; cdr3_nt: TGTGCCAGCAGCTTAGGATTGGACGGATATGGCTACACCTTC; cdr3_aa: CASSLGLDGYGYTF
j_call: TRBJ2-2; v_call: TRBV3-1; d_call: TRBD1; clone_size: once; cdr3_nt: TGTGCCAGCACCTCACAGGGGGCCACCACCGGGGAGCTGTTTTTT; cdr3_aa: CASTSQGATTGELFF
j_call: TRBJ1-1; v_call: TRBV4-2; d_call: .; clone_size: .; cdr3_nt: TGTGCCAGCAGCCAAGTTCGTAACAAGCGGCAGACGGGCACTGAAGCTTTCTTT; cdr3_aa: CASSQVRNKRQTGTEAFF
j_call: TRBJ1-5; v_call: TRBV7-2; d_call: .; clone_size: .; cdr3_nt: TGTGCCAGCAGCTTAGGTAGCGGGCAGGCGCGCGAGACCCAGCATTTT; cdr3_aa: CASSLGSGQARETQHF
j_call: TRBJ2-3; v_call: TRBV7-2; d_call: .; clone_size: many; cdr3_nt: TGTGCCAGCAGCTTAGGGGGCGGGGCAAAAGATACGCAGTATTTT; cdr3_aa: CASSLGGGAKDTQYF